Following are 22 T cell receptor beta chains from one sample sequenced in a study of T cell responses to AZD1222 COVID-19 vaccine. This table comes from immunoSEQ multiplex PCR, and its TCRdb copy is limited to in-frame clones, with some not included. In the table there are some 120,000 clones, roughly 93% of which are singletons. The specimen comprised peripheral blood, sampled 28 days after the second AZD1222 dose. Receptors were obtained from an adult who received the AZD1222 COVID-19 vaccine.

This sequence joins TRBV5-1 and TRBJ1-5; TRBD1 agrees at 7 bases. The germline gives CDR1 SGHRS, CDR2 YFSETQ. V shed 4 bases, J shed 7 bases, and the junction held 5 bases outside the gene matches. The CDR3 is 13 residues long. The CDR3 coding sequence is TGCGCCAGCAGCCCCGGGACAGACCAGCCCCAGCATTTT. This codes for CASSPGTDQPQHF.

This clone has a handful of counts. This sequence joins TRBV9 and TRBJ1-2; D is possibly TRBD1 (5 bases). Trimming took off 0 bases at V and 3 bases at J, with 12 bases between the two ends. CDR3 length: 15 amino acids. Germline V gene lookup returns CDR1 SGDLS and CDR2 YYNGEE. The CDR3 DNA follows: TGTGCCAGCAGCGTAGGGGCAGGGCGGGACTATGGCTACACCTTC. The encoded protein is CASSVGAGRDYGYTF.

J is TRBJ2-2 and V is TRBV10-3, with D hard to call. The CDR3 has 14 amino acids. The V and J ends lost 11 bases and 0 bases respectively, with 13 bases between them. Per germline, CDR1 ENHRY and CDR2 SYGVKD. CDR3: CASQWAPNTGELFF. CDR3 in DNA: TGTGCCTCTCAGTGGGCACCGAACACCGGGGAGCTGTTTTTT.

This clone is a singleton in its sample. The gene calls are TRBV7-3 and TRBJ2-6, with TRBD1 as a possible D gene (5 bases). The length of the CDR3 is 17 residues. Trimming cost V 2 bases and J 2 bases, with 13 bases left between them. CDR1 and CDR2 (germline): SGHTA, FQGTGA. CDR3 coding DNA: TGTGCCAGCAGCTTACCCCCCCAGGGTACTGGGGCCAACGTCCTGACTTTC. It yields the protein CASSLPPQGTGANVLTF. The full variable domain, in which reference TRBV7-3 and TRBJ2-6 provide the parts outside the CDR3, is GAGVSQTPSNKVTEKGKYVELRCDPISGHTALYWYRQSLGQGPEFLIYFQGTGAADDSGLPNDRFFAVRPEGSVSTLKIQRTERGDSAVYLCASSLPPQGTGANVLTFGAGSRLTVL.

The rearrangement uses TRBV7-3 and TRBJ1-1; D not resolved. V was pared by 5 bases and J by 0 bases, with 7 bases between. This CDR3 is 13 amino acids long. Germline V lookup: CDR1 SGHTA, CDR2 FQGTGA. The CDR3 reads CASSLRMNTEAFF. Written as DNA, the CDR3 is TGTGCCAGCAGCCTAAGAATGAACACTGAAGCTTTCTTT.

Of note for this clone: At the DNA level, this CDR3 is encoded by other sequences in the same sample as well. The V call is TRBV11-3, the J call TRBJ2-3; TRBD1 is a possible D gene (6 bases). There are 15 residues in the CDR3. The germline V gene encodes CDR1 SGHNT and CDR2 YENEEA. Trimming took off 1 base at V and 1 base at J, with 9 bases between the two ends. CDR3 bases: TGTGCCAGCAGCTTAGGGGGGCCTGGCACAGATACGCAGTATTTT. As protein: CASSLGGPGTDTQYF.

J is TRBJ1-2 and V is TRBV28; possible D gene TRBD1, 6 bases. The V end was cut by 5 bases, the J end by 6 bases, with 10 bases between. Germline V lookup: CDR1 MDHEN, CDR2 SYDVKM. The CDR3 totals 12 residues. CDR3 loop: CASSMAGDGYTF. CDR3 nucleotides: TGTGCCAGCAGTATGGCAGGGGATGGCTACACCTTC.

The chain links TRBV6-1 to TRBJ2-3; TRBD1 matches 7 bases. In germline, CDR1 is MNHNS, CDR2 SASEGT. The CDR3 spans 17 residues. V was clipped by 4 bases and J by 5 bases; unmatched bases: 15. In nucleotides, the CDR3 is TGTGCCAGCAGTGTTCCCCGGGACAGCCGAAGTGAAGATACGCAGTATTTT. Translating it yields CASSVPRDSRSEDTQYF.

The V gene is TRBV30, the J gene TRBJ1-3; D is ambiguous. The CDR3 spans 16 residues. V lost 0 bases, J lost 4 bases, and 16 bases lay in between. Germline-derived CDR1 and CDR2 are GTSNPN and SVGIG (reference sequence). In DNA, the CDR3 is TGTGCCTGGAGTGTACTGGACCCAAGAAGGGGAAACACCATATATTTT. Translating it yields CAWSVLDPRRGNTIYF.

The V call is TRBV28, the J call TRBJ2-1; 9 bases line up with TRBD2. The V gene end was trimmed by 3 bases and the J gene end by 5 bases; junction bases not matched to a gene: 11. The CDR3 extends over 17 amino acids. Germline assignment: CDR1 MDHEN and CDR2 SYDVKM. The CDR3 sequence is CASSFWDSGSSNNEQFF. CDR3 sequence (DNA): TGTGCCAGCAGTTTTTGGGATAGCGGGAGCTCGAACAATGAGCAGTTCTTC.

The chain has TRBV19 and TRBJ2-7; a possible D gene is TRBD2 (5 bases). The V gene lost 6 bases and the J gene lost 4 bases, with 16 bases spanning the gap. CDR3 length: 14 amino acids. Looked up from germline, CDR1 is LNHDA and CDR2 is SQIVND (reference sequence). CDR3 nucleotides: TGTGCCAGTAGCTTTCGGGGTCTTCCTTACGAGCAGTACTTC. It specifies CASSFRGLPYEQYF.

V usage is TRBV3-1 (or the pseudogene TRBV3-2) and J usage is TRBJ2-1; unclear D gene. This CDR3 is 15 amino acids long. From germline, CDR1 is LGHDT and CDR2 YNNKEL (reference sequence). The V gene lost 2 bases and the J gene lost 0 bases, with 8 bases spanning the gap. CDR3 nucleotide sequence: TGTGCCAGCAGCCAAACGGTCAACTCCTACAATGAGCAGTTCTTC. It is translated as CASSQTVNSYNEQFF.

The rearrangement links TRBV5-1 to TRBJ2-3; D ambiguous. CDR3 length: 13 amino acids. Per the germline V gene, CDR1 is SGHRS and CDR2 is YFSETQ. The germline V and J ends were trimmed by 5 bases and 3 bases, with 10 bases remaining between them. CDR3 loop: CASRSGVTDTQYF. The CDR3 bases are TGCGCCAGCAGGAGTGGTGTGACAGATACGCAGTATTTT.

The chain uses TRBV13 and TRBJ2-2; the match to TRBD1 covers 12 bases. Germline trimming cut 5 bases from V and 1 base from J; bases unmatched to any gene: 5. This CDR3 comprises 17 residues. The germline V gene has CDR1 PRHDT and CDR2 FYEKMQ (reference sequence). The CDR3 sequence is CASSIGTGGRNTGELFF. CDR3 nucleotide sequence: TGTGCCAGCAGCATCGGGACAGGGGGCCGGAACACCGGGGAGCTGTTTTTT.

The sample holds a few counts of this clone. The chain couples TRBV27 to TRBJ1-5; TRBD1 aligns across 9 bases. CDR1 is MNHEY, CDR2 SMNVEV, per germline (reference sequence). The CDR3 contains 15 residues. V gave up 5 bases and J gave up 6 bases; unmatched junction bases: 8. The CDR3, as DNA: TGTGCCAGCAGTGGGGGACAGGGACGTTTTCAGCCCCAGCATTTT. This encodes CASSGGQGRFQPQHF.

V and J are TRBV10-2 and TRBJ2-5; 9 bases agree with TRBD2. Per germline, CDR1 WSHSY and CDR2 SAAADI. This CDR3 is built from 14 residues. The ends lost 4 bases at V and 1 base at J; junction bases unmatched: 1. CDR3 nucleotides: TGCGCCAGCAGTGTGCGGGAGGGCCAAGAGACCCAGTACTTC. The encoded protein is CASSVREGQETQYF.

This chain connects TRBV4-1 to TRBJ2-7; 8 bases are a match to TRBD2. The CDR3 is 15 amino acids. Germline trimming cut 6 bases from V and 6 bases from J; bases unmatched to any gene: 13. Germline values: CDR1 MGHRA, CDR2 YSYEKL. The CDR3, as DNA: TGCGCCAGCAGAACGAATCCGGGGGGGTTGAGCGAGCAGTACTTC. Translating gives CASRTNPGGLSEQYF.

This CDR3 is CASSPAGTGALVVETQYF. CDR3 nucleotide sequence: TGTGCCAGCAGTCCCGCCGGGACAGGGGCTTTGGTCGTCGAGACCCAGTACTTC. The V call is TRBV6-6, the J call TRBJ2-5; the match to TRBD1 covers 10 bases. The CDR3 extends over 18 amino acids. Trimming took 5 bases from V and 5 from J; bases not matched to a gene: 17. CDR1 MNHNY and CDR2 SVGAGI come from the germline V gene (reference sequence).

This clone was recorded a few times. The chain has TRBV2 and TRBJ2-3; perhaps TRBD1 as D (5 bases). Germline V gene lookup returns CDR1 SNHLY and CDR2 FYNNEI. The CDR3 is 12 residues long. The V end was cut by 6 bases, the J end by 8 bases, with 12 bases between. CDR3 DNA: TGTGCCAGCAGCCCTGGTAGGGGTACGCAGTATTTT. It specifies CASSPGRGTQYF.

This chain connects TRBV6-5 to TRBJ1-5; D is ambiguous. Germline-derived CDR1 and CDR2 are MNHEY and SVGAGI. The length of the CDR3 is 16 residues. The ends were cut back, 4 bases at V and 6 bases at J, with 19 bases in the middle. Here the CDR3 DNA reads TGTGCCAGCAGTTCCGGCGCGTTTCCGGAAGGTCAGCCCCAGCATTTT. This sequence encodes CASSSGAFPEGQPQHF.

This chain links TRBV28 with TRBJ2-5, with 7 bases aligning to TRBD1. This CDR3 comprises 15 residues. Unmatched junction bases numbered 8, after V lost 5 bases and J lost 2 bases. The V gene's germline CDR1 is MDHEN and CDR2 SYDVKM. CDR3 residues: CASSPGGTEQETQYF. The CDR3 coding sequence is TGTGCCAGCAGTCCCGGTGGGACAGAACAAGAGACCCAGTACTTC.

This clone occurred once. The chain couples TRBV27 to TRBJ1-6; 8 nucleotides agree with TRBD1. Germline V gene lookup returns CDR1 MNHEY and CDR2 SMNVEV (reference sequence). CDR3 length: 16 amino acids. J lost 2 bases, V lost 2 bases, and 2 bases had no gene match. CDR3 DNA sequence: TGTGCCAGCAGTTTACAGGGGGCGGCCTATAATTCACCCCTCCACTTT. Protein: CASSLQGAAYNSPLHF.